This entry concerns a single TCR beta chain. Its antigen specificity is not known. Per-base quality was not reported, and no clone a single base away is much larger than it. The data originate from a study of Siglec-9 on CD8 T cells in melanoma (dated by TCRdb to the late 2010s). Some background on the complete study: The study investigated Siglec-9 expression on CD8+ T cells and the role of Siglec-9 in regulating T cells in the melanoma tumor microenvironment.

Library generation was performed with the immunoSEQ multiplex PCR assay. In TCRdb, the immuneACCESS table is reduced to in-frame sequences with V and J assigned. These tables do not hold every clone; where another copy was compared, an unresolved V gene accounts for under half, and the others remain unexplained. Within this sample are tens of thousands of clones, with 80% of them counted one time only. Nearly 6% of the sample goes to the ten largest clones. Overall results and qualifications from the work: According to the report, an effector memory CD8+ T-cell subset that seemed to build up inside melanoma tumors was both marked and regulated by Siglec-9.

CDR1 and CDR2 are drawn from the germline V gene (reference sequence): DFQATT, SNEGSKA. Including cysteine and phenylalanine, the CDR3 has 11 amino acids. CDR3 DNA only is kept here, 33 bases in frame from base 1. V is clipped by 5 bases and J by 5 bases, and the sequence between their germline boundaries is 9 bases long. The sequence was collected from a human donor in good health. The sequence is built from TRBV20-1 and TRBJ2-5; TRBD2 is possibly the D segment (6 matching bases). The sequenced material came from Siglec-9- CD8+ T cells sorted from blood. The meaning of the sample's cell subset or site label: CD8 T cells lacking Siglec-9. The DNA sequence is TGCAGTGCTTATGGGGGGGAGACCCAGTACTTC. Its amino acids are CSAYGGETQYF.